This TCR beta chain originates from a study of blood T cell repertoires in COVID-19. The repertoire was sequenced with immunoSEQ multiplex PCR; TCRdb's copy has only in-frame clones and lacks some. The profile shows 200,000 to 250,000 clones, almost 90% of them singletons. The source material was PBMCs or T cells enriched from blood (not recorded which). The TCR was taken from a man younger than 40 who had been exposed to COVID-19.

As DNA, the CDR3 is TGCGCCAGCAGCCAAGGACTAGCAGGTTTCTACGAGCAGTACTTC. Its protein is CASSQGLAGFYEQYF. The genes are TRBV4-1 and TRBJ2-7, with 7 positions matching TRBD2. The CDR3 contains 15 residues. CDR1 is MGHRA and CDR2 is YSYEKL in the germline V gene. The J segment lost 3 bases and the V segment lost 1 base, leaving 6 bases of the junction unmatched.